A single sample gave rise to the 17 T cell receptor beta chains below, sequenced in a study of immune heterogeneity within non-small cell lung tumors. Each sample used approximately 0.55 ug of genomic DNA from bulk tumor tissue. Surgical sampling yielded several biopsies per primary tumor (spaced far apart). Patients with untreated, newly diagnosed non-small cell lung cancer underwent curative surgery. A multiplex PCR containing 32 V primers and 13 J primers was used to amplify TCR beta CDR3. TCRdb called the multiplex PCR reads again in MiXCR, with one record for every CDR3 protein. The table records fewer than 15,000 distinct CDR3 sequences, 28% of them present only once. The material sequenced was lung tumor tissue. The receptors were sampled from a man aged 35 to 55 with non-small cell lung cancer.

By proportion, this clonotype is medium-sized. V is TRBV12-5 and J is TRBJ2-7; 15 bases fit TRBD2. CDR1 LGHNT and CDR2 FRNRAP come from the germline V gene. J gave up 9 bases and V 2 bases, and 14 bases lay outside the gene matches. The CDR3 length is 18 residues. The CDR3 protein is CASGLPRTSWTSGRAQYF. The CDR3 DNA follows: TGTGCTAGTGGTTTGCCCCGGACATCCTGGACTAGCGGGAGGGCGCAGTACTTC.

This clonotype rates as medium-sized (0.01 to 0.1%). In nucleotides, the CDR3 is TGTGCCAGCAGCTTATCTAAGGGTGGCTACACCTTC. It yields the protein CASSLSKGGYTF. V gene TRBV11-2 combines with J gene TRBJ1-2; D unclear. CDR1 and CDR2 from the germline V gene are SGHAT and FQNNGV. V lost 2 bases, J lost 7 bases, and 8 bases lay in between. CDR3 length: 12 residues.

This clonotype is termed medium-sized. The chain couples TRBV7-6 to TRBJ2-7; 7 bases align to TRBD1. This CDR3 spans 13 amino acids. The junction had 7 bases not matched to a gene; V was cut back by 6 bases and J by 5 bases. CDR1 SGHVS and CDR2 FNYEAQ come from the germline V gene. This chain's CDR3 is CASSDRVRNEQYF. In nucleotides, the CDR3 is TGTGCCAGCAGTGACAGGGTCAGGAACGAGCAGTACTTC.

This clonotype was seen just once. Possible read error: a much larger clone is one base away. This rearrangement joins TRBV6-1 to TRBJ2-3; D not resolved. Germline loops: CDR1 MNHNS, CDR2 SASEGT. Trimming pared 4 bases from V and 3 bases from J, leaving 14 bases between. The CDR3 has 15 residues. DNA for the CDR3: TGTGCCAGCAGTGGTCTGGGTAAATGGACAGATACGCAGTATTTT. Protein sequence: CASSGLGKWTDTQYF.

Note on this clonotype: Germline is not matched at one junction end, which may reflect a read error. The rearrangement links TRBV19 to TRBJ1-1; D remains ambiguous. The germline CDR1 and CDR2 sequences are LNHDA and SQIVND (reference sequence). This CDR3 comprises 14 residues. Here the CDR3 reads CASISSDLNTVAFF. CDR3 nucleotides: TGTGCCAGTATCTCTAGCGATTTGAACACTGTAGCTTTCTTT.

In its sample, this clonotype was seen many times. The chain employs TRBV2 and TRBJ2-1; no clear D. V shed 3 bases and J shed 9 bases, with 6 bases lying between them. This CDR3 has 11 residues. Germline V gives CDR1 SNHLY, CDR2 FYNNEI. The DNA for the CDR3 is TGTGCCAGCAGTGAGTTCGGTGAGCAGTTCTTC. Residues: CASSEFGEQFF.

This clonotype was seen repeatedly, ten times or more. The rearrangement links TRBV5-1 to TRBJ2-6; TRBD1 matches at 7 bases. V shed 4 bases and J 0 bases; nucleotides not matched to a gene: 1. Germline V gene lookup returns CDR1 SGHRS and CDR2 YFSETQ. This CDR3 region has 15 residues. The DNA for the CDR3 is TGCGCCAGCAGCCCAGGGGGCTCTGGGGCCAACGTCCTGACTTTC. Its translation is CASSPGGSGANVLTF. The complete variable domain, with remaining parts taken from reference TRBV5-1 and TRBJ2-6, reads KAGVTQTPRYLIKTRGQQVTLSCSPISGHRSVSWYQQTPGQGLQFLFEYFSETQRNKGNFPGRFSGRQFSNSRSEMNVSTLELGDSALYLCASSPGGSGANVLTFGAGSRLTVL.

Notes on this clonotype: A read error is possible here, since a much larger clone lies one base away. The gene calls are TRBV6-2 or TRBV6-3 and TRBJ1-1, with D perhaps TRBD1 (5 bases). This CDR3 contains 17 residues. Germline values: CDR1 MNHEY, CDR2 SVGEGT. The CDR3 spells CSSRKDSREWGNTEAFF. CDR3 DNA: TGTTCCAGCAGGAAGGATTCCAGGGAATGGGGTAACACTGAAGCTTTCTTT.

This clonotype is judged medium-sized. V gene TRBV2 combines with J gene TRBJ2-3, with 10 bases that match TRBD2. CDR3 size: 16 residues. Germline CDR1 is SNHLY and CDR2 is FYNNEI. The ends lost 4 bases at V and 1 base at J; junction bases unmatched: 5. CDR3 protein: CASSVAGLAGTDTQYF. The DNA for the CDR3 is TGTGCCAGCAGTGTGGCTGGACTAGCGGGCACAGATACGCAGTATTTT.

This clonotype is medium-sized (0.01 to 0.1%) by share. The chain joins TRBV6-1 to TRBJ1-2; possible D gene TRBD1, 6 bases. V was pared by 6 bases and J by 5 bases, with 16 bases between. Germline V gene sequence: CDR1 MNHNS, CDR2 SASEGT. The length of the CDR3 is 14 residues. DNA of the CDR3: TGTGCCAGCAGCCCTGCCGGACAGTCTTATGGCTACACCTTC. This translates into CASSPAGQSYGYTF.

This clonotype was recorded at least ten times. The chain has TRBV29-1 and TRBJ2-3, with 7 bases that match TRBD1. With V trimmed by 7 bases and J by 2 bases, 9 bases remained unmatched. Per the germline V gene, CDR1 is SQVTM and CDR2 is ANQGSEA. This CDR3 region has 14 residues. CDR3 amino acids: CSGKPGQHTDTQYF. For the CDR3, the DNA is TGCAGCGGCAAACCGGGACAGCACACAGATACGCAGTATTTT.

In the case of this clonotype: A read error is possible here, since a much larger clone lies one base away. The genes are TRBV7-2 and TRBJ1-4; D possibly corresponds to TRBD1 (5 bases). The CDR3 loop spans 15 amino acids. CDR1 is SGHTA, CDR2 FQGNSA, per germline. The CDR3 DNA reads TGTGCCAGCAGCAGGCAGGGAGGCACTAATGAAAAACCGTTTTTT. Its protein is CASSRQGGTNEKPFF.

As for this clonotype: The missing conserved phenylalanine or tryptophan at the end of this CDR3 makes a read error likely. This chain links TRBV9 with TRBJ1-3; 10 bases match TRBD1. Losses at the gene ends were 0 bases for V and 0 bases for J; bases not matched to a gene: 3. This CDR3 has 17 amino acids. Germline CDR1 SGDLS, CDR2 YYNGEE. CDR3 DNA sequence: TGTGCCAGCAGCGTAGGACAGGGGGCTTCCTCTGGAAACACCATATATCTT. Its protein is CASSVGQGASSGNTIYL.

There are many counts of this clonotype. The CDR3 protein is CASSLGVGRVNSPLHF. The CDR3 DNA is TGTGCCAGCAGCTTAGGAGTGGGCCGTGTGAATTCACCCCTCCACTTT. The genes are TRBV7-9 and TRBJ1-6; D is uncertain. The CDR3 extends over 16 amino acids. Germline V CDR1 and CDR2: SEHNR, FQNEAQ (reference sequence). Trimming stripped 1 base from V and 7 bases from J, with 14 bases between.

In regard to this clonotype: Here the CDR3 omits its conserved ending phenylalanine or tryptophan, so a read error is the likely source. The rearrangement joins TRBV5-1 to TRBJ2-1; D not certain. The germline gives CDR1 SGHRS, CDR2 YFSETQ. This CDR3 has 12 residues. Trimming shortened V by 6 bases and J by 1 base, and 5 bases separated the two germline ends. Here the CDR3 reads CASKGSYNEQFS. The CDR3, as DNA: TGCGCCAGCAAAGGATCCTACAATGAGCAGTTCTCC.

This chain joins TRBV5-6 and TRBJ2-5; D gene unclear. The CDR3 runs to 11 residues. Per germline, CDR1 SGHDT and CDR2 YYEEEE. Trimming removed 3 bases at V and 4 bases at J, with 4 bases between. The CDR3 loop is CASSWGETQYF. CDR3 DNA sequence: TGTGCCAGCAGCTGGGGAGAGACCCAGTACTTC.

The chain is built from TRBV7-3 and TRBJ2-1; D may be TRBD2 (5 bases). In germline, CDR1 is SGHTA, CDR2 FQGTGA. The CDR3 length is 16 residues. V was clipped by 5 bases and J by 1 base, with 15 bases between them. The CDR3 loop reads CASSLLRALSYNEQFF. In nucleotides, the CDR3 is TGTGCCAGCAGCCTCCTGAGGGCGCTGTCCTACAATGAGCAGTTCTTC.